This TCR beta chain comes out of a study of metastatic and nonmetastatic thyroid tumors (TCRdb year 2020). About the study as a whole: For patients with malignant and with benign thyroid disease, the researchers compared repertoires between peripheral blood samples and tumor or nodule tissue samples.

Inclusive of the bounding cysteine and phenylalanine, the CDR3 is 14 residues long. Left in the record is the CDR3 DNA by itself, 42 bases read in frame from the first base. According to the germline V gene, CDR1 reads MNHNS and CDR2 reads SASEGT. Unmatched junction bases come to 12, with V trimmed by 7 bases and J by 6 bases. Remarks on this clone: This clone's antigen is unknown. Nothing much larger sits one base from this clone, and base qualities are not available.

No patient had received any treatment before thyroid surgery. Patient clinical samples collected from the early 2010s to the late 2010s were retrospectively analysed using T-cell receptor beta sequencing. The method was PCR. The sequencing machine was an Illumina HiSeq 4000. High-throughput sequencing was used to profile the TCR beta-chain CDR3 region of each patient. In the original analysis: CDR3 differences across clinicopathological groups were used to build a classifier for discriminating distant-metastatic papillary thyroid cancer patients. The Shannon index was used to measure repertoire diversity, and the Morisita-Horn index was used to measure how similar tumor and blood repertoires were. Clones were called with MiXCR by TCRdb after fastp trimmed the public reads at Q25, and only in-frame beta chains were retained. The V and J calls were determined by TCRdb, not by the authors. This sample is represented by 4,900 or so clones; 30% to 40% of them were singletons. The ten most abundant clones make up roughly a quarter of the sample.

Broader findings and caveats from the paper: TCR beta diversity was reported as significantly higher in malignant tumors than in benign nodules, in both blood and tumor samples.

Material: adjacent normal tissue. In this chain, TRBV6-1 is recombined with TRBJ2-7; TRBD1 matches 7 bases in the middle. The TCR was taken from a female donor with papillary thyroid cancer or a benign thyroid nodule (not recorded which). Some clones in this sample may be carry-over from other donors' samples. CDR3 reads: CASIRGTREGEQYF. DNA sequence: TGTGCCAGCATCAGGGGGACAAGAGAGGGCGAGCAGTACTTC.